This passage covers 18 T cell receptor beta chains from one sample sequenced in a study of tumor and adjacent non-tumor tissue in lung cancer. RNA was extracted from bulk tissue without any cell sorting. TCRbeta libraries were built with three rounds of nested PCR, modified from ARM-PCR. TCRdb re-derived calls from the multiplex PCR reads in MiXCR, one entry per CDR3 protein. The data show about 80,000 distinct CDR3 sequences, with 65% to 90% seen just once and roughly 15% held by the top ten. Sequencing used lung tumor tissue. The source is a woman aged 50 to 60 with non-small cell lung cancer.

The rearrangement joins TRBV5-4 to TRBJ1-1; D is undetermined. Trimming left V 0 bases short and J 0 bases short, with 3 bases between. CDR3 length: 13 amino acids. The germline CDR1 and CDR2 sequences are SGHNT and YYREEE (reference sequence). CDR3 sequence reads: CASSLAVNTEAFF. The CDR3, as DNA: TGTGCCAGCAGCTTGGCTGTGAACACTGAAGCTTTCTTT.

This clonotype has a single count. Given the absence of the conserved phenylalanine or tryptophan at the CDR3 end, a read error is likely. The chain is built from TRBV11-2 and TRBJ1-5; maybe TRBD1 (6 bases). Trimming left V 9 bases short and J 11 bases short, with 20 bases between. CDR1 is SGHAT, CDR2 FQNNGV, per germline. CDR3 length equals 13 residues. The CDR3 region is CASSEDRNQSQHS. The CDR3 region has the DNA TGTGCCAGTAGCGAAGACAGGAACCAGTCCCAGCATTCT.

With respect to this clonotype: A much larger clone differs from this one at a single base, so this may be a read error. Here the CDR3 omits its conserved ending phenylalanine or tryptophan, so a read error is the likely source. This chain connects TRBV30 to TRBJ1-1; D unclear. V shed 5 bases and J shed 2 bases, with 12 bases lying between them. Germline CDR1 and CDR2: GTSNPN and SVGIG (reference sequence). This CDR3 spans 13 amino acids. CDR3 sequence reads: CAWLPGFNTEAFY. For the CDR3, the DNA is TGTGCCTGGCTGCCCGGGTTTAACACTGAAGCTTTCTAT.

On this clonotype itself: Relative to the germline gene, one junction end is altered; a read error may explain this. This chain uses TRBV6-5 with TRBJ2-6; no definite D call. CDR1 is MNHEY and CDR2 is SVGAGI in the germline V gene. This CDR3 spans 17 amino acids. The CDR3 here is CARSYSNKFSGANVLTF. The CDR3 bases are TGTGCCAGGAGTTACTCAAACAAGTTCTCTGGGGCCAACGTCCTGACTTTC.

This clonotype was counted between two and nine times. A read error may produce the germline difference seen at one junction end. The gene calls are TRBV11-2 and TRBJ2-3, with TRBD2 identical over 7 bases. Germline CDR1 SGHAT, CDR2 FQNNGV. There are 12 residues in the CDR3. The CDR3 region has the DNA TGTGTCAGCAGCCGCGGGGGATATACACAGTATTTT. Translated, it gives CVSSRGGYTQYF.

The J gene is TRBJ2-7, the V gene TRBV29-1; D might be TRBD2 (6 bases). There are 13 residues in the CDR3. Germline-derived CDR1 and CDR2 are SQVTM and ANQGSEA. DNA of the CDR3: TGCATGGTGCGGCGGGATACCTCCTACGAGCAGTACTTC. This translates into CMVRRDTSYEQYF.

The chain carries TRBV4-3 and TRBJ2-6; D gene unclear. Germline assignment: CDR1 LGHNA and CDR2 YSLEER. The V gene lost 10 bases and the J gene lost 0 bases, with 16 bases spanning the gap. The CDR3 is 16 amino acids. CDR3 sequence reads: CATRQDAVSGANVLTF. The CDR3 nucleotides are TGCGCCACCAGACAAGATGCAGTCTCTGGGGCCAACGTCCTGACTTTC.

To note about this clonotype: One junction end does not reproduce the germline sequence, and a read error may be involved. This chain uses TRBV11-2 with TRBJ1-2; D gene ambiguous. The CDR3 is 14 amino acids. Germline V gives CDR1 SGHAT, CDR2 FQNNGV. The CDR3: CAISLTRSNYGYIF. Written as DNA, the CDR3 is TGTGCCATCAGCTTAACACGTAGTAACTATGGCTACATCTTC.

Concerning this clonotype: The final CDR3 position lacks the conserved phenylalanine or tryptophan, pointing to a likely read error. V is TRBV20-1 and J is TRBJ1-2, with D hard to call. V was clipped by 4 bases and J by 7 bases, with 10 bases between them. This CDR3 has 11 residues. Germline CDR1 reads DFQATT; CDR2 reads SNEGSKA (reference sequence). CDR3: CSAKSKGGYTI. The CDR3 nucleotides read TGCAGTGCTAAATCGAAGGGTGGCTACACCATC.

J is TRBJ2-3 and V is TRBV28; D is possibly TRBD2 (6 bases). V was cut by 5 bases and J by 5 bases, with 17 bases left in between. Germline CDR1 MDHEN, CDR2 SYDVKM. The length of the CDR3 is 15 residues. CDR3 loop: CASSPPSAFRDTQYF. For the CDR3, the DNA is TGTGCCAGCAGTCCCCCTAGCGCATTCAGAGATACGCAGTATTTT. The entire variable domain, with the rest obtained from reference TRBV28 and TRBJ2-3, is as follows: DVKVTQSSRYLVKRTGEKVFLECVQDMDHENMFWYRQDPGLGLRLIYFSYDVKMKEKGDIPEGYSVSREKKERFSLILESASTNQTSMYLCASSPPSAFRDTQYFGPGTRLTVL.

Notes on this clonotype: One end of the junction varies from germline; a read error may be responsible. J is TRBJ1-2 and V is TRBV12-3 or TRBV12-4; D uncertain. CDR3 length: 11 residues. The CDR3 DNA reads TGTGCCAGCACCTCTTTGGATGGTTACACCTTC. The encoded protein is CASTSLDGYTF.

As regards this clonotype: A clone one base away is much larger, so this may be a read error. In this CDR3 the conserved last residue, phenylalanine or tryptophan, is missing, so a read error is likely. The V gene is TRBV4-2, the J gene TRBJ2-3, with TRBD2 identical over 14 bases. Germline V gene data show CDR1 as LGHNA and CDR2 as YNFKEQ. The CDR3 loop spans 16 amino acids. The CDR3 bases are TGTGCCAACAGCCAAGCGGGACTAGCGGGAGCAGATACGCAGTATTAT. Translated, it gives CANSQAGLAGADTQYY.

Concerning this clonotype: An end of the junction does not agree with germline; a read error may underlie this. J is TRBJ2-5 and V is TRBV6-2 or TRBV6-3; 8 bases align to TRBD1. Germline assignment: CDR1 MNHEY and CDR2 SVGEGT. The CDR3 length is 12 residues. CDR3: CDSGWTGQTQYF. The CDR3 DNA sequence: TGTGACAGCGGATGGACAGGGCAGACCCAGTACTTC.

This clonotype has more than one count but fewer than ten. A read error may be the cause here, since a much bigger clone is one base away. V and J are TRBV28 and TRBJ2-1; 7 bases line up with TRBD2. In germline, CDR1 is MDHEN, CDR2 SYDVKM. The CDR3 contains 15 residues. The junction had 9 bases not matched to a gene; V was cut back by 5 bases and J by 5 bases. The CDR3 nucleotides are TGTGCCAGCAGTGTGAACGGGAGGTGGGACAATGAGCAGTTCTTC. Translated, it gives CASSVNGRWDNEQFF.

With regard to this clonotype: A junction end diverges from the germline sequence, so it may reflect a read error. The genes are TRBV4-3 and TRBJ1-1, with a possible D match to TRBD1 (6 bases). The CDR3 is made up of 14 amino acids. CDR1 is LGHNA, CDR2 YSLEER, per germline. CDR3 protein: CASSQQQGWAEVFF. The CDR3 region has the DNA TGCGCCAGCAGCCAACAACAGGGTTGGGCTGAAGTTTTCTTT.

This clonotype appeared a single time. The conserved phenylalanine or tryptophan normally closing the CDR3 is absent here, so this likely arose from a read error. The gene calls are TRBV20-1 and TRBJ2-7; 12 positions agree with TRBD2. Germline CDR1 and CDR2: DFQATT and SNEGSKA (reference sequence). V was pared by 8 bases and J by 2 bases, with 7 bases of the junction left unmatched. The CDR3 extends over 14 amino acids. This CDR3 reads CSTELAGGTYEQYC. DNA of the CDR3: TGCAGTACGGAACTAGCGGGAGGAACCTACGAGCAGTACTGC.

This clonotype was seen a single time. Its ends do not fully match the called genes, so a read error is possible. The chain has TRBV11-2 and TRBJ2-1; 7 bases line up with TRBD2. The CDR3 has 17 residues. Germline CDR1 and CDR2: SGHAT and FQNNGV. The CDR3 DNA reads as TGTGCCAGCACCCTGGAGGGCGGGGGAAGCTCCTACAATAAGCAGTTCTTC. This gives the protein CASTLEGGGSSYNKQFF.

CDR3: CSAISWAVDSPLHF. In DNA form, the CDR3 reads TGCAGTGCTATTTCGTGGGCAGTGGATTCACCCCTCCACTTT. V is TRBV20-1 and J is TRBJ1-6; D is unclear. The CDR3 totals 14 residues. The germline V gene has CDR1 DFQATT and CDR2 SNEGSKA (reference sequence). Trimming cost V 4 bases and J 8 bases, with 15 bases left between them.